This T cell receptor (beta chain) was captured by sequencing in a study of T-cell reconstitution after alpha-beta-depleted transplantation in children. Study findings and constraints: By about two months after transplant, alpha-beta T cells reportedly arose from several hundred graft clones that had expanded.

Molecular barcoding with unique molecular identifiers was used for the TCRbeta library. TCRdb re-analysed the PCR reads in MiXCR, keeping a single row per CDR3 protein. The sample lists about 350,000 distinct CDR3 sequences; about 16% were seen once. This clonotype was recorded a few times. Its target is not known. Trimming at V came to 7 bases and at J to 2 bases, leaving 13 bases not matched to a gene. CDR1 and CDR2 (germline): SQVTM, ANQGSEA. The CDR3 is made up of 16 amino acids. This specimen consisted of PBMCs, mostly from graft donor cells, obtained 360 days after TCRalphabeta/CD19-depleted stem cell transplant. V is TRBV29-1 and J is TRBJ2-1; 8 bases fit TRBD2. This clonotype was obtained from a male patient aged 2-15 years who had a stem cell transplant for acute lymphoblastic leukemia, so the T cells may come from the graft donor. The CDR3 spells CSAGRGGGRTYNEQFF. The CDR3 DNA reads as TGCAGCGCCGGGAGGGGAGGCGGGAGGACCTACAATGAGCAGTTCTTC.